The 24 T cell receptor beta chains presented below share a single source sample, sequenced in a study of blood T cell repertoires in COVID-19. The protocol was immunoSEQ multiplex PCR, while the TCRdb copy is restricted to in-frame clones and leaves out a portion. The table has about 310,000 clones, approximately 91% seen once. The material sequenced was PBMCs or T cells enriched from blood (not recorded which). Receptors were obtained from a woman between 40 and 55 years old who had recovered from COVID-19.

V and J are TRBV7-9 and TRBJ1-6; maybe TRBD1 (5 bases). The CDR3 is 14 amino acids. The V end was cut by 6 bases, the J end by 9 bases, with 15 bases between. Germline values: CDR1 SEHNR, CDR2 FQNEAQ (reference sequence). The CDR3 DNA is TGTGCCAGCAGTTTCGACAGTGGTGGTTCACCCCTCCACTTT. Translated, it gives CASSFDSGGSPLHF.

This CDR3 reads CASSLDKARAGASYEQYF. CDR3 coding DNA: TGTGCCAGCAGCTTAGATAAGGCTAGAGCGGGGGCTTCCTACGAGCAGTACTTC. The rearrangement uses TRBV7-9 and TRBJ2-7; 8 bases match TRBD2. The CDR3 covers 18 residues. Trimming cost V 1 base and J 1 base; bases outside gene matches: 12. Germline V gene data show CDR1 as SEHNR and CDR2 as FQNEAQ (reference sequence).

CDR3 loop: CASSLGLASGEQFF. The CDR3 nucleotides are TGTGCCAGCAGCTTAGGACTAGCGTCAGGTGAGCAGTTCTTC. The rearrangement uses TRBV7-2 and TRBJ2-1, with 8 bases fitting TRBD2. This CDR3 spans 14 amino acids. Trimming cost V 1 base and J 9 bases; bases outside gene matches: 5. Germline V gene sequence: CDR1 SGHTA, CDR2 FQGNSA. Together with reference TRBV7-2 and TRBJ2-1, the CDR3 gives the full variable domain: GAGVSQSPSNKVTEKGKDVELRCDPISGHTALYWYRQSLGQGLEFLIYFQGNSAPDKSGLPSDRFSAERTGGSVSTLTIQRTQQEDSAVYLCASSLGLASGEQFFGPGTRLTVL.

CDR3 sequence: CASRTDTGDTGELFF. The CDR3 DNA sequence: TGTGCCAGCAGGACCGATACAGGGGACACCGGGGAGCTGTTTTTT. The V call is TRBV9, the J call TRBJ2-2; 7 bases fit TRBD1. Per germline, CDR1 SGDLS and CDR2 YYNGEE. Germline trimming cut 5 bases from V and 3 bases from J; bases unmatched to any gene: 7. The CDR3 totals 15 residues.

Here the CDR3 DNA reads TGTGCCACCAGCAGAGATGGTTGGGGGCGCGACACTGAAGCTTTCTTT. Amino acid sequence: CATSRDGWGRDTEAFF. The genes are TRBV15 and TRBJ1-1; D possibly corresponds to TRBD1 (6 bases). CDR1 LNHNV and CDR2 YYDKDF come from the germline V gene (reference sequence). This CDR3 contains 16 residues. Between the trimmed V and J ends, which lost 0 bases and 3 bases, there was a span of 14 bases.

The rearrangement links TRBV5-6 to TRBJ2-1; D unresolved. Germline V lookup: CDR1 SGHDT, CDR2 YYEEEE. The CDR3 consists of 12 residues. Trimming left V 2 bases short and J 4 bases short, with 4 bases between. The CDR3 DNA reads TGTGCCAGCAGCTTTAGTTACAATGAGCAGTTCTTC. Its protein is CASSFSYNEQFF.

This clone is classed as medium-sized. This chain links TRBV9 with TRBJ2-1, with 9 bases lining up with TRBD2. With V trimmed by 4 bases and J by 5 bases, 13 bases remained unmatched. The CDR3 totals 17 residues. Germline loops: CDR1 SGDLS, CDR2 YYNGEE. The CDR3 DNA sequence: TGTGCCAGCAGCCCTCGGGGTAGCGGGGGCCCTAACAATGAGCAGTTCTTC. Amino acids: CASSPRGSGGPNNEQFF.

This chain uses TRBV2 with TRBJ2-3; tentative D call: TRBD2 (6 bases). The CDR3 covers 14 residues. In germline, CDR1 is SNHLY, CDR2 FYNNEI. Trimming removed 4 bases at V and 6 bases at J, with 14 bases between. The CDR3 coding sequence is TGTGCCAGCAGTGTAGGGACTCTGGGGGATACGCAGTATTTT. It codes for CASSVGTLGDTQYF.

The chain links TRBV19 to TRBJ2-5; 8 bases match TRBD2. Germline V gene data show CDR1 as LNHDA and CDR2 as SQIVND (reference sequence). The trim removed 5 bases at V and 5 bases at J, leaving 10 bases unmatched. The CDR3 totals 15 residues. The chain's CDR3 is CASSATGGADETQYF. For the CDR3, the DNA is TGTGCCAGTAGTGCCACCGGGGGGGCGGATGAGACCCAGTACTTC.

The gene calls are TRBV9 and TRBJ1-3; D unresolved. There are 14 residues in the CDR3. Germline V gene data show CDR1 as SGDLS and CDR2 as YYNGEE. V lost 0 bases and J lost 6, with 10 bases in between. This CDR3 reads CASSVGGPQNTIYF. The CDR3 coding sequence is TGTGCCAGCAGCGTAGGAGGTCCACAAAACACCATATATTTT.

The rearrangement joins TRBV27 to TRBJ2-5; 7 positions match TRBD1. Germline loops: CDR1 MNHEY, CDR2 SMNVEV (reference sequence). Germline trimming cut 6 bases from V and 5 bases from J; bases unmatched to any gene: 12. This CDR3 region has 15 residues. CDR3 DNA: TGTGCCAGCAGCAAAGGGGGCCTGGGTTATGAGACCCAGTACTTC. Encoded protein: CASSKGGLGYETQYF.

The chain uses TRBV24-1 and TRBJ2-3; a weak D match, TRBD2 (5 bases). The V end lost 1 base, the J end lost 5 bases, and 18 bases lay between the germline ends. CDR3 length: 17 residues. Germline V lookup: CDR1 KGHDR, CDR2 SFDVKD. The CDR3 loop reads CATSDFGLAGAIDTQYF. In DNA form, the CDR3 reads TGTGCCACCAGTGATTTTGGCCTAGCCGGCGCTATAGATACGCAGTATTTT.

In this sample, this clone turned up a few times. The chain joins TRBV23-1 to TRBJ1-4; D might be TRBD1 (5 bases). TRBV23-1 is placed among ORFs of uncertain function. This CDR3 is 16 amino acids long. Trimming cost V 3 bases and J 10 bases, with 21 bases left between them. CDR3 in DNA: TGCGCCAGCAGTCATTACCGACGGGGGAGTAACGGAAAACTGTTTTTT. Residues: CASSHYRRGSNGKLFF.

This chain uses TRBV7-9 with TRBJ2-3; TRBD1 agrees at 7 bases. Trimming cost V 7 bases and J 2 bases; bases outside gene matches: 6. Germline V CDR1 and CDR2: SEHNR, FQNEAQ (reference sequence). The CDR3 loop spans 14 amino acids. CDR3 residues: CASTPTGTTDTQYF. The CDR3 DNA is TGTGCCAGCACCCCGACAGGGACCACAGATACGCAGTATTTT.

This chain's CDR3 is CASSDLLANSYNEQFF. CDR3 nucleotide sequence: TGTGCCAGCAGCGATTTGCTAGCGAACTCCTACAATGAGCAGTTCTTC. The genes are TRBV7-9 and TRBJ2-1; TRBD2 might be the D (6 bases). This CDR3 region has 16 residues. V was cut by 5 bases and J by 0 bases, with 14 bases left in between. Germline assignment: CDR1 SEHNR and CDR2 FQNEAQ (reference sequence).

The rearrangement uses TRBV9 and TRBJ1-3; TRBD1 is a possible D gene (5 bases). V lost 3 bases and J lost 2, with 15 bases in between. This CDR3 contains 16 residues. Germline loops: CDR1 SGDLS, CDR2 YYNGEE. The CDR3 reads CASSALQATAGNTIYF. In nucleotides, the CDR3 is TGTGCCAGCAGCGCCCTACAGGCTACAGCTGGAAACACCATATATTTT. Combining the CDR3 with reference TRBV9 and TRBJ1-3 gives the whole variable domain DSGVTQTPKHLITATGQRVTLRCSPRSGDLSVYWYQQSLDQGLQFLIQYYNGEERAKGNILERFSAQQFPDLHSELNLSSLELGDSALYFCASSALQATAGNTIYFGEGSWLTVV.

The rearrangement joins TRBV9 to TRBJ2-7; a weak D match, TRBD2 (6 bases). The CDR3 sequence is 14 residues long. Germline loops: CDR1 SGDLS, CDR2 YYNGEE. Deletions cut 2 bases from V and 4 bases from J, with 13 bases between. The DNA for the CDR3 is TGTGCCAGCAGCGTGGGCCTAGGAGGGTACGAGCAGTACTTC. Translated, it gives CASSVGLGGYEQYF.

The chain links TRBV2 to TRBJ1-5, with no clear D. Trimming removed 3 bases at V and 4 bases at J, with 13 bases between. Germline-derived CDR1 and CDR2 are SNHLY and FYNNEI. CDR3 length: 15 amino acids. The CDR3 loop is CASSDITTGNQPQHF. The DNA for the CDR3 is TGTGCCAGCAGTGATATAACGACGGGGAATCAGCCCCAGCATTTT.

The CDR3 DNA is TGTGCCAGCAGTGAGGTCAGCATTCAGTACTTC. It is translated as CASSEVSIQYF. The chain uses TRBV2 and TRBJ2-4, with unresolved D. Germline V gene lookup returns CDR1 SNHLY and CDR2 FYNNEI. This CDR3 has 11 residues. Trimming pared 3 bases from V and 9 bases from J, leaving 6 bases between.

The genes are TRBV7-2 and TRBJ2-6; maybe TRBD2 (6 bases). V was pared by 5 bases and J by 0 bases, with 20 bases between. The length of the CDR3 is 19 residues. Germline lookup yields CDR1 SGHTA and CDR2 FQGNSA. The CDR3 here is CASSRRGGPPSSGANVLTF. Written as DNA, the CDR3 is TGTGCCAGCAGCAGGCGTGGAGGGCCGCCTTCCTCTGGGGCCAACGTCCTGACTTTC.

The V call is TRBV11-1, the J call TRBJ2-5; D is unresolved. V lost 3 bases and J 3 bases, leaving 11 bases between the germline ends. The CDR3 length is 14 residues. Per the germline V gene, CDR1 is SGHAT and CDR2 is FQDESV (reference sequence). The CDR3 DNA reads TGTGCCAGCAGCTTGAGGAACACCGAAGAGACCCAGTACTTC. Protein sequence: CASSLRNTEETQYF.

The chain is built from TRBV5-1 and TRBJ2-2, with 7 bases that match TRBD1. Germline V gives CDR1 SGHRS, CDR2 YFSETQ. The CDR3 runs to 19 residues. The junction had 15 bases not matched to a gene; V was cut back by 4 bases and J by 0 bases. The CDR3 region is CASSLPTRQGSPNTGELFF. For the CDR3, the DNA is TGCGCCAGCAGCCTCCCTACCAGACAGGGATCACCGAACACCGGGGAGCTGTTTTTT.

This chain links TRBV29-1 with TRBJ2-5; D is ambiguous. The germline gives CDR1 SQVTM, CDR2 ANQGSEA. The CDR3 has 11 amino acids. The V and J ends lost 4 bases and 5 bases respectively, with 8 bases between them. The CDR3 sequence is CSVAVGETQYF. For the CDR3, the DNA is TGCAGCGTTGCCGTCGGGGAGACCCAGTACTTC.

The rearrangement uses TRBV7-6 and TRBJ2-5; 9 nucleotides align to TRBD2. CDR3 length: 16 residues. V trimming: 4 bases; J trimming: 1 base; junction bases outside the gene matches: 7. From germline, CDR1 is SGHVS and CDR2 FNYEAQ. Written as DNA, the CDR3 is TGTGCCAGCAGCTCCCAAAGCGGGGGGCCCCAAGAGACCCAGTACTTC. Its translation: CASSSQSGGPQETQYF.